Shown below are 3 T cell receptor beta chains from a single sample sequenced in a study of breast tumors, draining lymph nodes, adjacent tissues. TCRdb independently ran MiXCR on the multiplex PCR reads; one entry per CDR3 protein. This sample yields roughly 14,000 distinct CDR3 sequences, of which around 59% are seen a single time; approximately 30% belongs to the top ten. The sequencing sample was made of tumor-adjacent breast tissue. The receptors come from a female donor with breast cancer. Some clones in this sample may be carry-over from other donors' samples.

This chain connects TRBV2 to TRBJ2-7; either TRBD1 or TRBD2 may supply D (5 bases each). The CDR3 contains 12 residues. The germline CDR1 and CDR2 sequences are SNHLY and FYNNEI. V was trimmed by 6 bases and J by 6 bases, leaving 12 bases between them. The CDR3, as DNA: TGTGCCAGCAGCCCTACAGGAGGCGAGCAGTACTTC. It specifies CASSPTGGEQYF.

The chain joins TRBV19 to TRBJ2-7, with D possibly matching TRBD2 (6 bases). Germline loops: CDR1 LNHDA, CDR2 SQIVND (reference sequence). This CDR3 is built from 14 residues. The V end lost 5 bases, the J end lost 2 bases, and 13 bases lay between the germline ends. The CDR3 is CASSVSGTTYEQYF. The CDR3 DNA follows: TGTGCCAGTAGTGTTAGCGGAACAACCTACGAGCAGTACTTC.

Turning to this clonotype: The conserved closing phenylalanine or tryptophan is absent in this CDR3, likely reflecting a read error. The CDR3, as DNA: TGCAGCGTTCTGCCCTATGAAGGACTAAACCTCGTTACGGAGACCCAGTACCTC. This translates into CSVLPYEGLNLVTETQYL. The rearrangement links TRBV29-1 to TRBJ2-5, with D perhaps TRBD2 (6 bases). The V gene lost 5 bases and the J gene lost 5 bases, with 30 bases spanning the gap. Germline CDR1 and CDR2: SQVTM and ANQGSEA. This CDR3 contains 18 residues.